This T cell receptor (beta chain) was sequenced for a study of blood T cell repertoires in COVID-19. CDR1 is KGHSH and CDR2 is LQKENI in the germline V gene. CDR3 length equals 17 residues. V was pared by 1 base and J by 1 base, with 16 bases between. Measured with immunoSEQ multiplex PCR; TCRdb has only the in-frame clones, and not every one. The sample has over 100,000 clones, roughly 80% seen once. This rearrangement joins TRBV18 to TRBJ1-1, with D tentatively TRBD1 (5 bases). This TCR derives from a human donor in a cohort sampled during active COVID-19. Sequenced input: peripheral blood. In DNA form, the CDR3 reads TGTGCCAGCTCACCACAGAGTGCAGGGCATGGGAACACTGAAGCTTTCTTT. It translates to CASSPQSAGHGNTEAFF.